This T cell receptor (beta chain) was recovered during a study of CD4 T cells in relation to SARS-CoV-2 and coronaviruses. Overall study context: Convalescent patients had median age about 37 years, range about 20 to 75. The HLA restriction of the shared crossreactive spike epitopes was mapped.

Profiled with immunoSEQ multiplex PCR; TCRdb holds only in-frame clones, not every one. The table shows 35,000 to 45,000 clones, with about 80% occurring only once. Naive or memory CD4+ cells were cultured 1:1 with T cell-depleted PBMCs plus CEF. V gave up 4 bases and J gave up 5 bases, with 12 bases separating them. This CDR3 contains 13 residues. Germline CDR1 reads LGHNT; CDR2 reads FRNRAP. Comments on this clone: Its matching antigen is unknown.

The V call is TRBV12-5, the J call TRBJ2-7; D possibly uses TRBD1 or TRBD2 (5 bases each). Sequencing input: naive CD4+ T cells from PBMCs, cultured in vitro. Subset specified: naive CD4+ T cells isolated by negative enrichment. This clonotype was sampled from an adult with COVID-19. CDR3 in DNA: TGTGCTAGTGGTTCATCCGGGACCAACGAGCAGTACTTC. Its protein product is CASGSSGTNEQYF.